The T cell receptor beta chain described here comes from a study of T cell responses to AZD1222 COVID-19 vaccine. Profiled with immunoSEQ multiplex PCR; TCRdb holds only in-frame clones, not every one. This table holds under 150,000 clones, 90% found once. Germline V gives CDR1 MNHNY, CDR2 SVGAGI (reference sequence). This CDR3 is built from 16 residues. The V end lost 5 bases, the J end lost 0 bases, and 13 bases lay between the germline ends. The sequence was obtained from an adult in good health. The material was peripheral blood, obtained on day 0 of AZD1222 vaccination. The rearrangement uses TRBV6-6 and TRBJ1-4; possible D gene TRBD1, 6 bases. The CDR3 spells CASSRQVIATNEKLFF. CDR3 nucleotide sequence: TGTGCCAGCAGTCGACAGGTTATCGCAACTAATGAAAAACTGTTTTTT.